What follows are 31 T cell receptor beta chains derived from one specimen sequenced in a study of blood T cell repertoires in COVID-19. Clones were read by immunoSEQ multiplex PCR, and TCRdb kept only the in-frame ones, dropping some. The sample gives about 400,000 clones, roughly 86% of which show up once; 2% to 2.5% is in the top ten. Sequenced sample: PBMCs or T cells enriched from blood (not recorded which). All receptors derive from a woman aged 35 to 49 with acute COVID-19.

This clone was counted at least ten times. The J gene is TRBJ2-2, the V gene TRBV2; TRBD1 matches at 12 bases. V trimming: 4 bases; J trimming: 6 bases; junction bases outside the gene matches: 12. Germline CDR1 and CDR2: SNHLY and FYNNEI. The CDR3 is made up of 18 amino acids. The CDR3 coding sequence is TGTGCCAGCAGTGGGATTGCCGGGACAGGGGGCGTCGCCGGGGAGCTGTTTTTT. It codes for CASSGIAGTGGVAGELFF.

J is TRBJ2-2 and V is TRBV5-6; the match to TRBD1 covers 11 bases. V shed 4 bases, J shed 4 bases, and the junction held 6 bases outside the gene matches. The CDR3 sequence is 16 residues long. CDR1 is SGHDT, CDR2 YYEEEE, per germline. CDR3 residues: CASSRGQGDPTGELFF. In DNA form, the CDR3 reads TGTGCCAGCAGCCGGGGACAGGGGGACCCCACCGGGGAGCTGTTTTTT.

The chain joins TRBV18 to TRBJ1-3; D is uncertain. Germline V gene lookup returns CDR1 KGHSH and CDR2 LQKENI. Trimming shortened V by 0 bases and J by 2 bases, and 8 bases separated the two germline ends. The CDR3 has 15 residues. The CDR3 protein is CASSPPTKPGNTIYF. CDR3 DNA: TGTGCCAGCTCACCACCTACCAAGCCTGGAAACACCATATATTTT.

As concerns this clone: Additional DNA sequences in this sample encode the identical CDR3. The CDR3 DNA is TGCGCCAGCAGCTTGGCCGGACTGGGAAACACCATATATTTT. Its protein product is CASSLAGLGNTIYF. V gene TRBV5-1 combines with J gene TRBJ1-3; D is uncertain. The CDR3 length is 14 residues. Trimming removed 0 bases from V and 4 bases from J, with 8 bases in between. Germline V lookup: CDR1 SGHRS, CDR2 YFSETQ. Full variable domain (remainder filled in from reference TRBV5-1 and TRBJ1-3): KAGVTQTPRYLIKTRGQQVTLSCSPISGHRSVSWYQQTPGQGLQFLFEYFSETQRNKGNFPGRFSGRQFSNSRSEMNVSTLELGDSALYLCASSLAGLGNTIYFGEGSWLTVV.

The chain links TRBV30 to TRBJ2-3; TRBD2 is a possible D gene (6 bases). This CDR3 spans 12 amino acids. The V end lost 1 base, the J end lost 7 bases, and 9 bases lay between the germline ends. CDR1 is GTSNPN, CDR2 SVGIG, per germline (reference sequence). CDR3 nucleotide sequence: TGTGCCTGGAGTGGGGCGGGGCATACGCAGTATTTT. Translation: CAWSGAGHTQYF.

The J gene is TRBJ1-5, the V gene TRBV30, with D tentatively TRBD1 (5 bases). Germline V lookup: CDR1 GTSNPN, CDR2 SVGIG (reference sequence). V lost 0 bases and J lost 6, with 15 bases in between. The CDR3 length is 15 residues. The CDR3 DNA reads TGTGCCTGGAGTGTAGGCGGACCCGGGGGTCAGCCCCAGCATTTT. It encodes CAWSVGGPGGQPQHF.

V gene TRBV19 combines with J gene TRBJ1-4, with D maybe TRBD1 (5 bases). The germline V gene has CDR1 LNHDA and CDR2 SQIVND (reference sequence). Trimming removed 3 bases at V and 6 bases at J, with 8 bases between. The CDR3 length is 13 residues. DNA for the CDR3: TGTGCCAGTAGTATGACAGTCGATGAAAAACTGTTTTTT. Its protein is CASSMTVDEKLFF.

The gene calls are TRBV7-2 and TRBJ1-2; D perhaps matches TRBD1 (5 bases). Trimming removed 3 bases from V and 0 bases from J, with 11 bases in between. Germline assignment: CDR1 SGHTA and CDR2 FQGNSA. CDR3 size: 15 residues. The CDR3 sequence: CASSFPGRPNYGYTF. CDR3 sequence (DNA): TGTGCCAGCAGCTTCCCAGGGCGGCCTAACTATGGCTACACCTTC.

A remark on this clone: Different DNA sequences within this sample yield the same CDR3. J is TRBJ1-1 and V is TRBV9; the D gene is possibly TRBD1 (6 bases). V was trimmed by 3 bases and J by 6 bases, leaving 9 bases between them. This CDR3 is built from 12 residues. The germline V gene encodes CDR1 SGDLS and CDR2 YYNGEE. CDR3 in amino acids: CASSGQGPEAFF. The CDR3 region has the DNA TGTGCCAGCAGCGGCCAGGGGCCTGAAGCTTTCTTT.

The chain combines TRBV9 with TRBJ2-3; TRBD2 matches 8 bases. The J segment lost 0 bases and the V segment lost 3 bases, leaving 3 bases of the junction unmatched. Germline CDR1 SGDLS, CDR2 YYNGEE. This CDR3 contains 15 residues. This chain's CDR3 is CASSERGPSTDTQYF. DNA of the CDR3: TGTGCCAGCAGCGAGCGGGGGCCAAGCACAGATACGCAGTATTTT.

This clone was counted only a few times. The rearrangement links TRBV11-2 to TRBJ1-1; tentatively, D is TRBD1 (6 bases). The CDR3 loop spans 13 amino acids. Per germline, CDR1 SGHAT and CDR2 FQNNGV. Trimming removed 4 bases at V and 8 bases at J, with 14 bases between. As DNA, the CDR3 is TGTGCCAGCAGCTCCTCCGGCAGGGGAGAAGCTTTCTTT. Protein product: CASSSSGRGEAFF.

This clone was detected a few times. This chain links TRBV19 with TRBJ2-1; no clear D gene. Germline V gene sequence: CDR1 LNHDA, CDR2 SQIVND (reference sequence). CDR3 length: 14 amino acids. Trimming took 4 bases from V and 6 from J, leaving 13 bases between them. In DNA, the CDR3 is TGTGCCAGTAGTAGAGGTCTAGATGGCAATGAGCAGTTCTTC. Its translation is CASSRGLDGNEQFF.

The V call is TRBV9, the J call TRBJ2-2, with 8 bases matching TRBD1. V lost 6 bases to trimming and J lost 5 bases; unmatched junction nucleotides: 6. The V gene's germline CDR1 is SGDLS and CDR2 YYNGEE. This CDR3 is 14 amino acids long. The CDR3 DNA reads TGTGCCAGCAACCAGGGGGCGGTTACCGGGGAGCTGTTTTTT. Translated, it gives CASNQGAVTGELFF.

The chain uses TRBV5-1 and TRBJ2-1; 15 bases fit TRBD2. This CDR3 spans 19 amino acids. Germline values: CDR1 SGHRS, CDR2 YFSETQ. The ends lost 4 bases at V and 2 bases at J; junction bases unmatched: 10. Written as DNA, the CDR3 is TGCGCCAGCAGCGTATCCGGGACTAGCGGGGGGAGGACCTACAATGAGCAGTTCTTC. Translating it yields CASSVSGTSGGRTYNEQFF. The variable domain in full, completed from reference TRBV5-1 and TRBJ2-1, reads KAGVTQTPRYLIKTRGQQVTLSCSPISGHRSVSWYQQTPGQGLQFLFEYFSETQRNKGNFPGRFSGRQFSNSRSEMNVSTLELGDSALYLCASSVSGTSGGRTYNEQFFGPGTRLTVL.

This chain connects TRBV6-5 to TRBJ1-2; 8 bases fit TRBD1. The germline V gene has CDR1 MNHEY and CDR2 SVGAGI. The CDR3 is 14 residues long. The trim removed 6 bases at V and 4 bases at J, leaving 7 bases unmatched. The CDR3 protein is CASRDTGGAYGYTF. The CDR3, as DNA: TGTGCCAGCAGGGATACAGGGGGGGCCTATGGCTACACCTTC.

The chain couples TRBV4-1 to TRBJ2-3, with D maybe TRBD1 (5 bases). Germline V gives CDR1 MGHRA, CDR2 YSYEKL. The CDR3 length is 12 residues. The V and J ends lost 4 bases and 4 bases respectively, with 6 bases between them. The CDR3 DNA is TGCGCCAGCAGCCGACAGCCAGATACGCAGTATTTT. This encodes CASSRQPDTQYF.

J is TRBJ1-3 and V is TRBV19; perhaps TRBD1 as D (6 bases). This CDR3 comprises 16 residues. Trimming shortened V by 7 bases and J by 7 bases, and 23 bases separated the two germline ends. CDR1 LNHDA and CDR2 SQIVND come from the germline V gene (reference sequence). CDR3 in DNA: TGTGCCAGTACCCCTATAGTTACAGGGAGTAGGAACACCATATATTTT. Its translation: CASTPIVTGSRNTIYF. The full variable domain, its missing parts supplied by reference TRBV19 and TRBJ1-3, is DGGITQSPKYLFRKEGQNVTLSCEQNLNHDAMYWYRQDPGQGLRLIYYSQIVNDFQKGDIAEGYSVSREKKESFPLTVTSAQKNPTAFYLCASTPIVTGSRNTIYFGEGSWLTVV.

The chain links TRBV5-1 to TRBJ1-1; perhaps TRBD1 as D (6 bases). The CDR3 length is 17 residues. Trimming stripped 0 bases from V and 1 base from J, with 16 bases between. The germline V gene encodes CDR1 SGHRS and CDR2 YFSETQ. The DNA of the CDR3 is TGCGCCAGCAGCTTGGTGGCATGGACAGTTGGGAACACTGAAGCTTTCTTT. Protein: CASSLVAWTVGNTEAFF.

This chain connects TRBV9 to TRBJ1-4; 8 bases agree with TRBD1. Germline V lookup: CDR1 SGDLS, CDR2 YYNGEE. The CDR3 spans 15 residues. The V gene end was trimmed by 3 bases and the J gene end by 7 bases; junction bases not matched to a gene: 8. Here the CDR3 DNA reads TGTGCCAGCAGCGCCCGCAGGGGGCAGGGTGAAAAACTGTTTTTT. Residues: CASSARRGQGEKLFF.

V gene TRBV24-1 combines with J gene TRBJ2-3; 7 bases are shared with TRBD2. Per the germline V gene, CDR1 is KGHDR and CDR2 is SFDVKD. The junction had 5 bases not matched to a gene; V was cut back by 1 base and J by 5 bases. The CDR3 length is 15 residues. CDR3 nucleotides: TGTGCCACCAGTGATTTAGCGGGGTATCAAGATACGCAGTATTTT. Its protein product is CATSDLAGYQDTQYF.

The chain couples TRBV10-3 to TRBJ2-3; TRBD2 aligns across 11 bases. Germline V gene lookup returns CDR1 ENHRY and CDR2 SYGVKD. Losses at the gene ends were 2 bases for V and 7 bases for J; bases not matched to a gene: 5. The CDR3 is made up of 15 amino acids. CDR3 sequence (DNA): TGTGCCATCAGTGAGATTAGCGGGGGGGCGAATACGCAGTATTTT. As protein: CAISEISGGANTQYF.

With regard to this clone: The sample has other DNA sequences that encode this CDR3 too. This chain joins TRBV5-1 and TRBJ2-1; TRBD1 agrees at 10 bases. V dropped 2 bases and J dropped 4; count of bases not matched to a gene: 3. The CDR3 loop spans 15 amino acids. Germline CDR1 is SGHRS and CDR2 is YFSETQ. The CDR3 DNA sequence: TGCGCCAGCAGCTTAAGACAGGGGGCTTACAATGAGCAGTTCTTC. It is translated as CASSLRQGAYNEQFF.

Only a few counts were recorded for this clone. The chain employs TRBV9 and TRBJ2-1, with 9 bases lining up with TRBD2. V gave up 1 base and J gave up 3 bases; unmatched junction bases: 5. Germline V gene lookup returns CDR1 SGDLS and CDR2 YYNGEE. The CDR3 has 16 amino acids. CDR3 sequence: CASSVPRLADYNEQFF. CDR3 nucleotide sequence: TGTGCCAGCAGCGTACCCCGACTAGCGGACTACAATGAGCAGTTCTTC.

The gene calls are TRBV4-1 and TRBJ1-4; 8 bases map to TRBD1. Germline V gene sequence: CDR1 MGHRA, CDR2 YSYEKL. J lost 10 bases, V lost 0 bases, and 10 bases had no gene match. This CDR3 is built from 16 residues. CDR3 residues: CASSQDFNRGGRKLFF. The CDR3 DNA follows: TGCGCCAGCAGCCAAGATTTTAACAGGGGGGGACGAAAACTGTTTTTT.

V and J are TRBV3-1 (or the pseudogene TRBV3-2) and TRBJ2-5; 9 nucleotides line up with TRBD1. The CDR3 consists of 16 residues. V shed 5 bases, J shed 2 bases, and the junction held 9 bases outside the gene matches. CDR1 is LGHDT, CDR2 YNNKEL, per germline (reference sequence). CDR3 in DNA: TGTGCCAGCAGCATCCGGGGACAGGGAAAACAAGAGACCCAGTACTTC. It codes for CASSIRGQGKQETQYF.

This clone occurred once. DNA for the CDR3: TGTGCCAGCTCACCCGGGACAGTGACCACCGGGGAGCTGTTTTTT. Its translation is CASSPGTVTTGELFF. V is TRBV18 and J is TRBJ2-2; TRBD1 agrees at 7 bases. V shed 3 bases and J 4 bases; nucleotides not matched to a gene: 5. CDR1 and CDR2 (germline): KGHSH, LQKENI. The CDR3 runs 15 residues.

This clone was counted a single time. The CDR3 spells CASSPTGTGVDGYTF. The CDR3, as DNA: TGTGCCAGCAGCCCGACCGGGACAGGGGTGGACGGCTACACCTTC. This rearrangement joins TRBV7-2 to TRBJ1-2; TRBD1 aligns across 10 bases. Germline V gives CDR1 SGHTA, CDR2 FQGNSA. This CDR3 has 15 residues. Trimming took 5 bases from V and 8 from J; bases not matched to a gene: 11.

The chain employs TRBV29-1 and TRBJ1-2, with D perhaps matching TRBD1 (6 bases). Trimming left V 1 base short and J 2 bases short, with 23 bases between. The germline CDR1 and CDR2 sequences are SQVTM and ANQGSEA. The CDR3 totals 18 residues. Written as DNA, the CDR3 is TGCAGCGTTGAAGTCCCAATAGGTCGGGGGGCTCCCAACTATGGCTACACCTTC. It specifies CSVEVPIGRGAPNYGYTF.

The CDR3 nucleotides are TGCGCCAGCAGCTCGGGACTAGCCGGGACCGGGGAGCTGTTTTTT. This gives the protein CASSSGLAGTGELFF. V usage is TRBV4-1 and J usage is TRBJ2-2; TRBD2 aligns across 9 bases. The V gene end was trimmed by 5 bases and the J gene end by 5 bases; junction bases not matched to a gene: 6. CDR1 and CDR2 (germline): MGHRA, YSYEKL. The CDR3 has 15 amino acids.

This CDR3 reads CASSLSGLAVYNEQFF. The CDR3 region has the DNA TGTGCCAGCAGCTTATCGGGACTAGCGGTTTACAATGAGCAGTTCTTC. The chain carries TRBV7-8 and TRBJ2-1, with 11 positions matching TRBD2. The J segment lost 4 bases and the V segment lost 2 bases, leaving 4 bases of the junction unmatched. From germline, CDR1 is SGHVS and CDR2 FQNEAQ. CDR3 length: 16 amino acids.

The V call is TRBV20-1, the J call TRBJ1-2; D ambiguous. This CDR3 spans 11 amino acids. Germline CDR1 DFQATT, CDR2 SNEGSKA (reference sequence). The V end lost 0 bases, the J end lost 8 bases, and 7 bases lay between the germline ends. CDR3 coding DNA: TGCAGTGCTAGAGAGGGCCAGGGCTACACCTTC. Protein: CSAREGQGYTF.